This T cell receptor (beta chain) emerged from a study of cytomegalovirus exposure and HLA in healthy donors (dated 2017 in TCRdb). As for the study more broadly: A later analysis indicated that the 120 or so validation repertoires were generated on the platform also employed for the roughly 720 repertoires of the first cohort. The study was designed to test whether signatures of past pathogen exposure could be identified by cataloging public T cell receptors. Besides the first cohort of about 730 subjects, a separate validation cohort made up of around 120 different subjects was used. The study combined high-throughput TCR immunosequencing, statistical association of individual TCRs with disease status, and machine learning to predict cytomegalovirus infection status.

The library was produced with the immunoSEQ multiplex PCR assay. On the authors' methods: A statistical classification framework was built for diagnosing cytomegalovirus status from the catalog of TCR beta chain sequences. This is the immuneACCESS table as TCRdb keeps it, with only in-frame sequences that have V and J called. A part of the clones is gone; compared with another copy, unresolved V genes explain less than half, and the rest is unexplained. The DNA gave D and trimming, while V, J and clone size come from that table. Here the sample has fewer than 400,000 clones; 88% occur a single time. The ten largest clones capture roughly 0.96% of the sample. Beyond this particular receptor, the publication reports: According to the authors, the approach could potentially be generalized to other disease states and immunological phenotypes. A few of the identified cytomegalovirus-associated TCR beta chains were confirmed in vitro to be specific for cytomegalovirus antigens. The study gave a list of about 150 TCR beta chains associated with cytomegalovirus. The classifier was reported to diagnose cytomegalovirus status with high specificity and sensitivity in both the original and validation cohorts. While some public TCRs were present in many individuals, most TCR sequences turned up only very rarely across donors. The validation cohort had no HLA typing available for a later analysis, so co-occurrence within that cohort was assessed over all 130 or so repertoires. In a later analysis, TCRs clustered in the first cohort were found to also tend to co-occur in the roughly 120 validation repertoires, with around 94% of cluster scores above 0.

V trim: 6 bases; J trim: 2 bases; unmatched bases: 7. The germline V gene sets CDR1 to KGHSH and CDR2 to LQKENI. Reading from cysteine to phenylalanine, the CDR3 counts 16 amino acids. The only DNA kept is the CDR3, 48 bases in frame from the first base. About this clone: This clone's antigen is unknown. Per-nucleotide qualities are absent, and no much larger clonotype sits a single base away. The sample holds other DNA sequences that translate to the same CDR3.

The donors were included in the validation cohort of some 110 subjects, a group kept apart from the roughly 680-subject first cohort. This clonotype was sampled from a man aged 30-40 years in good health and CMV-seronegative. The rearrangement joined TRBV18 to TRBJ1-5, with 10 junctional bases fitting TRBD1. Input material: PBMCs. The CDR3 protein sequence reads: CASSPPGTGGNQPQHF. The DNA reads TGTGCCAGCTCCCCTCCCGGGACAGGGGGCAATCAGCCCCAGCATTTT.